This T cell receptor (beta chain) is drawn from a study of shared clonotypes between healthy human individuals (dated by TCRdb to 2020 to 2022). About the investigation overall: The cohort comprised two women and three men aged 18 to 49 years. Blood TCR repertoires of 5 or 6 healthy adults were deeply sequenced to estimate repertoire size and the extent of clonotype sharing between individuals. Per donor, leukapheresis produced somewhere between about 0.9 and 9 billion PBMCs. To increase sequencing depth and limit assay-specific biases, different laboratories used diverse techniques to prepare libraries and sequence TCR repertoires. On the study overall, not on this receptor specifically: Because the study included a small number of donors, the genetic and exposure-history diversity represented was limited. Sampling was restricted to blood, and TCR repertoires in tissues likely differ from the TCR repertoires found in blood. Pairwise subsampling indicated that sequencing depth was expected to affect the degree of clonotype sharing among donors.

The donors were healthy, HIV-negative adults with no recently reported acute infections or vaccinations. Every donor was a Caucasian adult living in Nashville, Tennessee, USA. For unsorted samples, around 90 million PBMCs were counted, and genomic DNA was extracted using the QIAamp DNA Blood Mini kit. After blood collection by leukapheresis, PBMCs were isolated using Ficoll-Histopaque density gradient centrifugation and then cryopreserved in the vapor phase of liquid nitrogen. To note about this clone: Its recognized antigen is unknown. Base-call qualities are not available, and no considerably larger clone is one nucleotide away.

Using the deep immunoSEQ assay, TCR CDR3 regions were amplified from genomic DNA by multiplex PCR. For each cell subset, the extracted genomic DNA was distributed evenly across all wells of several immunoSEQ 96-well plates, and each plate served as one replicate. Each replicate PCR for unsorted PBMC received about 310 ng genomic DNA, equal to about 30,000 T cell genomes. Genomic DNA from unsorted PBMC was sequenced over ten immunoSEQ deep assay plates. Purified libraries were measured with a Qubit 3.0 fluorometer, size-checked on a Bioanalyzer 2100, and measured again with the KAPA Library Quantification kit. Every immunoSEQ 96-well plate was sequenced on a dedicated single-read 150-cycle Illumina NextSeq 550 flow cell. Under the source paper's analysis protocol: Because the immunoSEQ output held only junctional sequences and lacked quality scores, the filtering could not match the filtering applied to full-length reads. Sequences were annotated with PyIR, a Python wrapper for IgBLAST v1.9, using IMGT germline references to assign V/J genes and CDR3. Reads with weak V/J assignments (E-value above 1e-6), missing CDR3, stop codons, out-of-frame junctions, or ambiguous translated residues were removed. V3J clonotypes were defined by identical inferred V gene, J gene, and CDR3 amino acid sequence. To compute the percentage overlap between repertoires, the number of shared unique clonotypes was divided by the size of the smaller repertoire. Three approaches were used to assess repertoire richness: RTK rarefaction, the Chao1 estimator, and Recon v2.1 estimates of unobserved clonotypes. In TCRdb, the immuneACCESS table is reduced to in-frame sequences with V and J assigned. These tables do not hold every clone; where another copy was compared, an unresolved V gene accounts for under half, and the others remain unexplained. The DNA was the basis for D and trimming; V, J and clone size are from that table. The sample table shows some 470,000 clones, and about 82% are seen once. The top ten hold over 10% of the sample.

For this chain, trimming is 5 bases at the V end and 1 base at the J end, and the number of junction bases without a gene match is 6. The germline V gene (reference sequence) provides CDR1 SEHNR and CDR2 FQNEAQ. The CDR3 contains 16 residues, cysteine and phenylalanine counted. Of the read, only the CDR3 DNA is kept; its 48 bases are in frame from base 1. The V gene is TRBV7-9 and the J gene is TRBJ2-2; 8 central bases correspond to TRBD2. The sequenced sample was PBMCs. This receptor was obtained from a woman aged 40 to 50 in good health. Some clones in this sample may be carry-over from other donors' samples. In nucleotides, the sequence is TGTGCCAGCAGCCAGTCTAGCGGGTGGAACACCGGGGAGCTGTTTTTT. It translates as CASSQSSGWNTGELFF.